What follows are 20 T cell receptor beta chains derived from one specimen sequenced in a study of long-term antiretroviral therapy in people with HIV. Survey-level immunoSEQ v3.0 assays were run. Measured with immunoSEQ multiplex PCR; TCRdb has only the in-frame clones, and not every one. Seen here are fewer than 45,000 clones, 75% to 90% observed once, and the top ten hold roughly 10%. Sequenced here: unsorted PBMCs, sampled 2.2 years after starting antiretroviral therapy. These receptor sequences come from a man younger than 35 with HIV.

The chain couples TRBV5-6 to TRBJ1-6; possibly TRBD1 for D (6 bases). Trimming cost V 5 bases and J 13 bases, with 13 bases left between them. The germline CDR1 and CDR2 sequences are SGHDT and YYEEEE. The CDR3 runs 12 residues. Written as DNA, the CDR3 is TGTGCCAGCAGTGAAGGGGGTAGGCCCCTCCACTTT. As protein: CASSEGGRPLHF.

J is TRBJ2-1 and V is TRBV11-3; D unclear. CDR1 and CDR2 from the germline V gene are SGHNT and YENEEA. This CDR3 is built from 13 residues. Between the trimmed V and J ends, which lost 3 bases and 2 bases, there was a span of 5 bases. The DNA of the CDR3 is TGTGCCAGCAGCTTCATGACCTACAATGAGCAGTTCTTC. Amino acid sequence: CASSFMTYNEQFF.

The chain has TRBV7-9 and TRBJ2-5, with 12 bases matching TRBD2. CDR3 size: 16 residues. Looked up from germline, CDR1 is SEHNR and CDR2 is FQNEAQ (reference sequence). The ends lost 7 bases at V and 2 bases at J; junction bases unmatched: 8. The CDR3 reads CASILGLAGTQETQYF. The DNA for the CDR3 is TGTGCCAGCATCCTCGGACTAGCGGGAACTCAAGAGACCCAGTACTTC. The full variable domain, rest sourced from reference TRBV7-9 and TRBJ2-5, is DTGVSQNPRHKITKRGQNVTFRCDPISEHNRLYWYRQTLGQGPEFLTYFQNEAQLEKSRLLSDRFSAERPKGSFSTLEIQRTEQGDSAMYLCASILGLAGTQETQYFGPGTRLLVL.

In nucleotides, the CDR3 is TGTGCCAGCAGTATTAGACCCGGCCCCTACGAGCAGTACTTC. This codes for CASSIRPGPYEQYF. This chain links TRBV27 with TRBJ2-7; D is undetermined. This CDR3 comprises 14 residues. From germline, CDR1 is MNHEY and CDR2 SMNVEV (reference sequence). The V gene lost 5 bases and the J gene lost 2 bases, with 13 bases spanning the gap.

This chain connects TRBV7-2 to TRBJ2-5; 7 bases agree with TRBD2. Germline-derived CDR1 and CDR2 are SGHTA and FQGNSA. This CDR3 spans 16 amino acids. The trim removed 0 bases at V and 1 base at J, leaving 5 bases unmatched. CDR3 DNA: TGTGCCAGCAGCTTAGCCAGCGGGAAGGGCCAAGAGACCCAGTACTTC. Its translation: CASSLASGKGQETQYF.

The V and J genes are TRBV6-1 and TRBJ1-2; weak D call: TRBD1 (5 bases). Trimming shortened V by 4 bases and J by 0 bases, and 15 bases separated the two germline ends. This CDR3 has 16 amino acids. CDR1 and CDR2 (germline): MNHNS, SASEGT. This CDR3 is CASSGGTSKANYGYTF. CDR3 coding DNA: TGTGCCAGCAGTGGCGGGACCTCCAAGGCTAACTATGGCTACACCTTC.

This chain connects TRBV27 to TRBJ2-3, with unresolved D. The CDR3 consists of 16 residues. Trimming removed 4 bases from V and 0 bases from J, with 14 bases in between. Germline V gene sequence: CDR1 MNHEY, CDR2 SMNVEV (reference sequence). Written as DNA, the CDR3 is TGTGCCAGCAGTTCCATAACGACTTCTAGCACAGATACGCAGTATTTT. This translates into CASSSITTSSTDTQYF.

The CDR3: CASSYSGLLDNEQFF. The CDR3 DNA is TGTGCCAGCAGTTACTCGGGACTTCTCGACAATGAGCAGTTCTTC. This chain connects TRBV6-5 to TRBJ2-1; D might be TRBD2 (6 bases). Germline V gene sequence: CDR1 MNHEY, CDR2 SVGAGI. The CDR3 is 15 amino acids. V lost 0 bases and J lost 5, with 11 bases in between.

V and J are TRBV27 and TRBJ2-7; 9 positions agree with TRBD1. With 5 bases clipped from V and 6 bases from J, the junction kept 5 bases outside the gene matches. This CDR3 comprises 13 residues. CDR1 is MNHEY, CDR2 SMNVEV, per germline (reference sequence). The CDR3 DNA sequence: TGTGCCAGCAGTCCCAGGACAGGGGTCGAGCAGTACTTC. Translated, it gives CASSPRTGVEQYF.

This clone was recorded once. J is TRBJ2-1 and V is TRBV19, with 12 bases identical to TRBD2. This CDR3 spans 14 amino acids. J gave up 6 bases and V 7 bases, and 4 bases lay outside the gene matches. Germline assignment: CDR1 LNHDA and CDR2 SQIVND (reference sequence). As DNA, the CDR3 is TGTGCCAGTAAGGGACTAGCGGGTACCAATGAGCAGTTCTTC. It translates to CASKGLAGTNEQFF.

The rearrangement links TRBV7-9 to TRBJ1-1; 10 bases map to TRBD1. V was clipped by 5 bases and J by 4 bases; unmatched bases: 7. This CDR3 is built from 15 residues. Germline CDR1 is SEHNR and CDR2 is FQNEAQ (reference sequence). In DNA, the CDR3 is TGTGCCAGCAGCGATACCGGGACAGGGGCCACTGAAGCTTTCTTT. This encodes CASSDTGTGATEAFF.

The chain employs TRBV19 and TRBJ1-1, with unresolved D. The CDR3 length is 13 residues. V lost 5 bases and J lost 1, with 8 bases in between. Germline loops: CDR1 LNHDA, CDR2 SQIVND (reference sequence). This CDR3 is CASSRAANTEAFF. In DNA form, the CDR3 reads TGTGCCAGTAGTCGGGCGGCGAACACTGAAGCTTTCTTT.

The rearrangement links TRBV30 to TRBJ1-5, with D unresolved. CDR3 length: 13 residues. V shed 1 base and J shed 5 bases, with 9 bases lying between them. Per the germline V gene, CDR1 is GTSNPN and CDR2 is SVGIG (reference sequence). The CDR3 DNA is TGTGCCTGGAGTGAAGGCGGAGATCAGCCCCAGCATTTT. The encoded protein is CAWSEGGDQPQHF.

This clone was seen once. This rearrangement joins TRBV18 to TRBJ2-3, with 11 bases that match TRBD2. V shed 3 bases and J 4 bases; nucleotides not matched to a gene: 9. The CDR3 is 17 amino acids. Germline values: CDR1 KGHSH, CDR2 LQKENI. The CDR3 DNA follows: TGTGCCAGCTCACCGGACTTTAGCGGGGGGGCCGCAGATACGCAGTATTTT. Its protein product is CASSPDFSGGAADTQYF.

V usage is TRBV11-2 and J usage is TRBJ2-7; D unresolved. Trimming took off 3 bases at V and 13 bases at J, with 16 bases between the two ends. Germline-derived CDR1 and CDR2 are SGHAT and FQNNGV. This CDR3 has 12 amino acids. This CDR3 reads CASSFNGPPVYF. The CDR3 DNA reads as TGTGCCAGCAGCTTTAATGGCCCTCCTGTCTACTTC.

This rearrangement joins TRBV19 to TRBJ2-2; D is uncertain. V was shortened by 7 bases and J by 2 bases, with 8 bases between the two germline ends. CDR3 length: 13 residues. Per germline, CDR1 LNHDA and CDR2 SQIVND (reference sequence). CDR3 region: CASNTRNTGELFF. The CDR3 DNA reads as TGTGCCAGTAACACCCGAAACACCGGGGAGCTGTTTTTT.

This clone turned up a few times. CDR3 loop: CASSFTGELFF. CDR3 sequence (DNA): TGCGCCAGCAGCTTCACCGGGGAGCTGTTTTTT. J is TRBJ2-2 and V is TRBV5-1; D not certain. This CDR3 has 11 amino acids. V shed 2 bases and J shed 4 bases, with 0 bases lying between them. CDR1 is SGHRS, CDR2 YFSETQ, per germline.

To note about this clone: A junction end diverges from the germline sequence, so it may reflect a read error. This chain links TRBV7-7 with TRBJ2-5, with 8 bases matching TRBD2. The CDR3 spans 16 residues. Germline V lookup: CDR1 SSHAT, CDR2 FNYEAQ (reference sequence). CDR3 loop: CASSPRAGEPKETQYF. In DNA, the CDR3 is TGTGCTAGCAGCCCGCGAGCGGGAGAACCTAAAGAGACCCAGTACTTC. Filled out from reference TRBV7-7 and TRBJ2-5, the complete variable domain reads GAGVSQSPRYKVTKRGQDVTLRCDPISSHATLYWYQQALGQGPEFLTYFNYEAQPDKSGLPSDRFSAERPEGSISTLTIQRTEQRDSAMYRCASSPRAGEPKETQYFGPGTRLLVL.

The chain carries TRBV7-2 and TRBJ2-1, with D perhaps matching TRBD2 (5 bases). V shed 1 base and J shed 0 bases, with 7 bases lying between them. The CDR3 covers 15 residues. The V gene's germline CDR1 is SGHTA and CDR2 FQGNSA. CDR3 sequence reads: CASSLVGSSYNEQFF. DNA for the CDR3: TGTGCCAGCAGCTTAGTAGGGAGCTCCTACAATGAGCAGTTCTTC.

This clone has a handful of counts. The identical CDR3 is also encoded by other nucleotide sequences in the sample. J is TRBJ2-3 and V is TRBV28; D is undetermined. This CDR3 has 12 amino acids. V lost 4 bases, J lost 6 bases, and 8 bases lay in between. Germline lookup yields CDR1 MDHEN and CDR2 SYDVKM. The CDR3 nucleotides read TGTGCCAGCAGTTCAGGCCCCGATACGCAGTATTTT. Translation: CASSSGPDTQYF.